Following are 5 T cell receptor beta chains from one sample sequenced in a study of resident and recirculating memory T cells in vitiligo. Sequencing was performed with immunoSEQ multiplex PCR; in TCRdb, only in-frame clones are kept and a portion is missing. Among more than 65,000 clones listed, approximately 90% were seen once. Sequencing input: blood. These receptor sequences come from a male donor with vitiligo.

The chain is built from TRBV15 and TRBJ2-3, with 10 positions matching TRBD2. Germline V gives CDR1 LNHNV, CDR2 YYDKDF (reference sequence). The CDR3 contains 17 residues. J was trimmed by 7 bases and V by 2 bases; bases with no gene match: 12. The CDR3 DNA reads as TGTGCCACCAGCAGACTCTGGACAGCGGGGGGGGAAAATACGCAGTATTTT. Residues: CATSRLWTAGGENTQYF.

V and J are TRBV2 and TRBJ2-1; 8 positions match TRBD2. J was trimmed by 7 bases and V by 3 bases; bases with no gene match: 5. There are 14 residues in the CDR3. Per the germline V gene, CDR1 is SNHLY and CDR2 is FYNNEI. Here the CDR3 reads CASSEERGTNEQFF. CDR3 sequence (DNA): TGTGCCAGCAGTGAGGAGCGGGGGACAAATGAGCAGTTCTTC.

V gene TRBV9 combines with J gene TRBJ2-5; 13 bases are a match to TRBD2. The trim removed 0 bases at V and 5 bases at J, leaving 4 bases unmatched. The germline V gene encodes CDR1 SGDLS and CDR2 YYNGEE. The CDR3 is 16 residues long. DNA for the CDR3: TGTGCCAGCAGCGTAGCGCCGACTAGCGGGGGGGAGACCCAGTACTTC. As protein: CASSVAPTSGGETQYF.

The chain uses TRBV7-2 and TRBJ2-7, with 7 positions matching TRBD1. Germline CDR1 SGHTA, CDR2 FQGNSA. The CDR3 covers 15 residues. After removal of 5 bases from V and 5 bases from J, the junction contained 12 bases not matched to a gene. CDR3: CASSRKVTGTDEQYF. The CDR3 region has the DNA TGTGCCAGCAGCCGGAAAGTGACAGGGACCGACGAGCAGTACTTC.

Here the CDR3 DNA reads TGTGCCACCAGCGTCGGTCCGGGACTAAACCACAATGAGCAGTTCTTC. Translation gives CATSVGPGLNHNEQFF. V gene TRBV15 combines with J gene TRBJ2-1, with 7 bases matching TRBD2. CDR1 and CDR2 from the germline V gene are LNHNV and YYDKDF (reference sequence). The trim removed 5 bases at V and 5 bases at J, leaving 12 bases unmatched. CDR3 length: 16 amino acids.